This TCR beta chain was observed in a study of graft-versus-host responses after intestinal transplantation. Study as a whole: Once they had received anti-thymocyte globulin induction, all recipients took tacrolimus and steroids for approximately 3 years.

Responders (around 200,000, CFSE-labeled) were co-plated with around 200,000 irradiated, violet-dye-labeled stimulators. Following the reaction, CD3+CD4+ and CD3+CD8+ responders that were proliferating and CFSE-low underwent sorting. With V trimmed by 2 bases and J by 6 bases, 2 bases remained unmatched. The germline gives CDR1 SQVTM, CDR2 ANQGSEA. The CDR3 totals 12 residues. This clone occurred a few times. Only in-frame clones appear in the TCRdb table, and some are missing; sequencing was by immunoSEQ multiplex PCR. The repertoire has about 15,000 clones, around 29% of them found once; the top ten carry just under 4%.

Here the sequenced sample was alloreactive CD4+ T cells from a mixed lymphocyte reaction culture, taken before intestinal transplant. As to subset: CFSE-low proliferating T cells sorted from roughly six-day pre-transplant mixed lymphocyte reaction (GvH or HvG direction). The sequence derives from a human patient who received an intestinal transplant. This rearrangement joins TRBV29-1 to TRBJ2-3; 7 positions agree with TRBD2. The CDR3 loop is CSVERGGDTQYF. In nucleotides, the CDR3 is TGCAGCGTTGAAAGGGGAGGGGATACGCAGTATTTT.